These 30 T cell receptor beta chains came from one sample sequenced in a study of T cell repertoires in cytomegalovirus infection (dated by TCRdb to between 2019 and 2020). This sample's treatment or condition label indicates: in vitro stimulation with specific CMV peptide epitopes to enrich CMV-specific T cells. The sequencer listed for this sample is Illumina HiSeq 1500. The raw public data were reprocessed by TCRdb itself: fastp quality trimming at Q25, MiXCR clonotype calling, in-frame beta chains only. Every CDR3 protein is listed once, alongside the most common genes and DNA of its rows. The sample table contains approximately 590,000 distinct CDR3 sequences; only one count was recorded for roughly 43% of them. The top ten hold 48% of the sample. These receptors' antigens are unknown. Sample: cultured PBMCs, taken from culture after CMV antigen stimulation. These receptor sequences come from a human donor in good health (CMV status not recorded). Some clones in this sample may be carry-over from other donors' samples.

This clonotype showed up just a few times. The V call is TRBV7-2, the J call TRBJ1-6; D not certain. Germline loops: CDR1 SGHTA, CDR2 FQGNSA. The CDR3 consists of 13 residues. The V end lost 2 bases, the J end lost 10 bases, and 9 bases lay between the germline ends. The CDR3 DNA sequence: TGTGCCAGCAGCTTACAGGTCTGGTCACCCCTCCACTTT. Translation: CASSLQVWSPLHF.

This sequence joins TRBV6-6 and TRBJ2-2, with a tentative D call TRBD1 (6 bases). The CDR3 has 15 amino acids. Germline V CDR1 and CDR2: MNHNY, SVGAGI (reference sequence). V was cut by 7 bases and J by 4 bases, with 16 bases left in between. The CDR3 reads CASKNRDRITGELFF. DNA for the CDR3: TGTGCCAGCAAGAACAGGGATCGTATCACCGGGGAGCTGTTTTTT.

This clonotype was found a few times. The chain uses TRBV7-9 and TRBJ2-7; D remains ambiguous. CDR1 is SEHNR, CDR2 FQNEAQ, per germline (reference sequence). The V end was cut by 5 bases, the J end by 0 bases, with 17 bases between. CDR3 size: 16 residues. The CDR3 reads CASSPVPARASYEQYF. The DNA of the CDR3 is TGTGCCAGCAGCCCGGTGCCTGCAAGGGCCTCCTACGAGCAGTACTTC.

CDR3 coding DNA: TGTGCCATCCTAGGGGCCCAACCCTCCGAGCAGTACTTC. Protein sequence: CAILGAQPSEQYF. The chain combines TRBV6-1 with TRBJ2-7, with D perhaps matching TRBD1 (5 bases). The germline gives CDR1 MNHNS, CDR2 SASEGT. V gave up 10 bases and J gave up 6 bases, with 19 bases separating them. The CDR3 spans 13 residues.

This clonotype was found a few times. The chain joins TRBV2 to TRBJ2-3; no clear D gene. The CDR3 covers 18 residues. The V gene's germline CDR1 is SNHLY and CDR2 FYNNEI. V was clipped by 3 bases and J by 7 bases, with 26 bases between them. In nucleotides, the CDR3 is TGTGCCAGCAGTGACCCTCGTCGCATCGCGCCAGAGAGGTATACGCAGTATTTT. This translates into CASSDPRRIAPERYTQYF.

The rearrangement links TRBV10-3 to TRBJ2-1; 8 nucleotides line up with TRBD2. CDR1 is ENHRY and CDR2 is SYGVKD in the germline V gene. The CDR3 is made up of 16 amino acids. V was clipped by 3 bases and J by 1 base; unmatched bases: 5. This CDR3 reads CAISDSGGGSYNEQFF. The CDR3, as DNA: TGTGCCATCAGTGACTCGGGGGGGGGATCCTACAATGAGCAGTTCTTC.

This clonotype showed up just a few times. The chain employs TRBV4-1 and TRBJ1-5, with D uncertain. Trimming shortened V by 1 base and J by 1 base, and 11 bases separated the two germline ends. Germline V gene sequence: CDR1 MGHRA, CDR2 YSYEKL. The CDR3 is 16 amino acids. The CDR3 spells CASSQVLGGSNQPQHF. CDR3 coding DNA: TGCGCCAGCAGCCAAGTCCTCGGAGGGAGCAATCAGCCCCAGCATTTT.

The V gene is TRBV12-5, the J gene TRBJ1-2; no reliable D call. V was shortened by 0 bases and J by 3 bases, with 17 bases between the two germline ends. Germline values: CDR1 LGHNT, CDR2 FRNRAP. The CDR3 contains 17 residues. The CDR3 spells CASGLVGVQSVDYGYTF. CDR3 bases: TGTGCTAGTGGTTTGGTAGGCGTGCAATCGGTAGACTATGGCTACACCTTC.

This clonotype was detected ten times or more. The chain is built from TRBV7-2 and TRBJ1-3; D not resolved. The ends were cut back, 5 bases at V and 0 bases at J, with 11 bases in the middle. The CDR3 extends over 15 amino acids. Germline V CDR1 and CDR2: SGHTA, FQGNSA. This chain's CDR3 is CASSVLEGSGNTIYF. DNA for the CDR3: TGTGCCAGCAGCGTACTAGAGGGCTCTGGAAACACCATATATTTT.

This clonotype was seen ten or more times. The chain recombines TRBV7-2 with TRBJ2-5; TRBD2 matches at 8 bases. The V segment lost 5 bases and the J segment 1 base; nucleotides outside the gene matches: 6. Germline CDR1 and CDR2: SGHTA and FQGNSA. The CDR3 contains 15 residues. CDR3 in DNA: TGTGCCAGCAGCCCGCGACTAGCGCCCCAAGAGACCCAGTACTTC. The encoded protein is CASSPRLAPQETQYF. Together with reference TRBV7-2 and TRBJ2-5, the CDR3 gives the full variable domain: GAGVSQSPSNKVTEKGKDVELRCDPISGHTALYWYRQSLGQGLEFLIYFQGNSAPDKSGLPSDRFSAERTGGSVSTLTIQRTQQEDSAVYLCASSPRLAPQETQYFGPGTRLLVL.

The chain has TRBV7-2 and TRBJ2-7; 12 bases line up with TRBD2. V trimming: 4 bases; J trimming: 4 bases; junction bases outside the gene matches: 14. CDR3 size: 18 residues. Germline loops: CDR1 SGHTA, CDR2 FQGNSA. This CDR3 reads CASSSRGATSGSGYEQYF. As DNA, the CDR3 is TGTGCCAGCAGCTCCCGAGGGGCGACTAGCGGGAGCGGGTACGAGCAGTACTTC.

This chain links TRBV5-5 with TRBJ1-1; D possibly corresponds to TRBD1 (5 bases). The CDR3 length is 14 residues. CDR1 and CDR2 (germline): SGHKS, YYEKEE (reference sequence). The V end was cut by 2 bases, the J end by 6 bases, with 14 bases between. The CDR3, as DNA: TGTGCCAGCAGCTTAGGGACCGGTATCCCTGAAGCTTTCTTT. Translation gives CASSLGTGIPEAFF.

This chain uses TRBV20-1 with TRBJ2-7; no clear D. Trimming stripped 4 bases from V and 0 bases from J, with 7 bases between. The CDR3 is 12 residues long. In germline, CDR1 is DFQATT, CDR2 SNEGSKA (reference sequence). CDR3 bases: TGCAGTGCTACAACGGCCTCCTACGAGCAGTACTTC. Encoded protein: CSATTASYEQYF.

Only a few counts were recorded for this clonotype. The chain carries TRBV12-3 or TRBV12-4 and TRBJ2-7, with D possibly being TRBD1 or TRBD2 (5 bases each). V gave up 1 base and J gave up 9 bases, with 19 bases separating them. This CDR3 spans 15 amino acids. The CDR3 loop reads CASSLVGRGDRGQYF. Here the CDR3 DNA reads TGTGCCAGCAGTTTAGTCGGACGTGGGGACCGGGGGCAGTACTTC.

The chain joins TRBV4-1 to TRBJ2-3, with 13 bases that match TRBD2. CDR3 size: 19 residues. CDR1 is MGHRA, CDR2 YSYEKL, per germline. V shed 6 bases and J 1 base; nucleotides not matched to a gene: 13. This chain's CDR3 is CASSLRTSGGADGTDTQYF. The CDR3 coding sequence is TGCGCCAGCAGTCTACGGACTAGCGGGGGAGCGGACGGCACAGATACGCAGTATTTT.

This chain uses TRBV12-3 or TRBV12-4 with TRBJ1-2; no reliable D call. The CDR3 loop spans 12 amino acids. Trimming left V 7 bases short and J 2 bases short, with 8 bases between. The CDR3 loop reads CASIDGNYGYTF. Here the CDR3 DNA reads TGTGCCAGCATCGATGGCAACTATGGCTACACCTTC.

The J gene is TRBJ2-5, the V gene TRBV7-8; maybe TRBD2 (5 bases). The germline V gene encodes CDR1 SGHVS and CDR2 FQNEAQ. The CDR3 loop spans 14 amino acids. The V end was cut by 0 bases, the J end by 5 bases, with 10 bases between. The CDR3 DNA follows: TGTGCCAGCAGCTTAGCATTGACGGGGGAGACCCAGTACTTC. It codes for CASSLALTGETQYF.

The chain couples TRBV6-5 to TRBJ2-2; D is unresolved. Germline V gene lookup returns CDR1 MNHEY and CDR2 SVGAGI. This CDR3 contains 17 residues. Trimming pared 5 bases from V and 0 bases from J, leaving 16 bases between. The CDR3 sequence is CASSPQFPFANTGELFF. In DNA, the CDR3 is TGTGCCAGCAGTCCTCAATTTCCTTTTGCGAACACCGGGGAGCTGTTTTTT.

This clonotype was seen more than once but under ten times. The V gene is TRBV5-1, the J gene TRBJ1-4, with TRBD1 identical over 8 bases. CDR1 and CDR2 (germline): SGHRS, YFSETQ. This CDR3 is built from 15 residues. The V and J ends lost 3 bases and 0 bases, in that order; junction bases with no gene match: 1. Here the CDR3 reads CASSWGQATNEKLFF. CDR3 nucleotide sequence: TGCGCCAGCAGCTGGGGACAGGCAACTAATGAAAAACTGTTTTTT.

This chain uses TRBV10-3 with TRBJ2-3; 8 positions agree with TRBD2. Germline-derived CDR1 and CDR2 are ENHRY and SYGVKD. V shed 6 bases, J shed 3 bases, and the junction held 20 bases outside the gene matches. There are 19 residues in the CDR3. The CDR3 nucleotides are TGTGCCATCAGACCGGCTGTAGGGCTGAGCGGGAGCGCGACAGATACGCAGTATTTT. The encoded protein is CAIRPAVGLSGSATDTQYF.

V gene TRBV7-2 combines with J gene TRBJ2-2; TRBD2 is a possible D gene (6 bases). V lost 5 bases and J 6 bases, leaving 25 bases between the germline ends. The CDR3 consists of 18 residues. Germline V lookup: CDR1 SGHTA, CDR2 FQGNSA. The CDR3 DNA reads TGTGCCAGCAGCCCGTCGGGAGACTCCGCCAGGATCGCCGGGGAGCTGTTTTTT. It codes for CASSPSGDSARIAGELFF. The whole variable domain, remainder taken from reference TRBV7-2 and TRBJ2-2, is GAGVSQSPSNKVTEKGKDVELRCDPISGHTALYWYRQSLGQGLEFLIYFQGNSAPDKSGLPSDRFSAERTGGSVSTLTIQRTQQEDSAVYLCASSPSGDSARIAGELFFGEGSRLTVL.

The chain has TRBV5-5 and TRBJ1-1; D possibly corresponds to TRBD1 (6 bases). Per the germline V gene, CDR1 is SGHKS and CDR2 is YYEKEE (reference sequence). Trimming cost V 4 bases and J 3 bases, with 13 bases left between them. The length of the CDR3 is 14 residues. For the CDR3, the DNA is TGTGCCAGCAGCCCGGGACATTCGGACACTGAAGCTTTCTTT. Its translation: CASSPGHSDTEAFF.

DNA of the CDR3: TGCGCCAGCAGCCAAGACTTGGACAGCTCTGGAAACACCATATATTTT. Protein product: CASSQDLDSSGNTIYF. The J gene is TRBJ1-3, the V gene TRBV4-1, with D possibly TRBD1 on 6 matching bases. The CDR3 totals 16 residues. Trimming pared 0 bases from V and 0 bases from J, leaving 9 bases between. Germline assignment: CDR1 MGHRA and CDR2 YSYEKL.

This clonotype was seen a handful of times. The gene calls are TRBV7-6 and TRBJ2-5; 7 nucleotides agree with TRBD2. Trimming at V came to 7 bases and at J to 7 bases, leaving 12 bases not matched to a gene. CDR1 and CDR2 (germline): SGHVS, FNYEAQ. This CDR3 is 14 amino acids long. This CDR3 reads CASTSGGGIGTQYF. The CDR3 bases are TGTGCCAGCACCTCTGGGGGGGGAATAGGGACCCAGTACTTC.

This clonotype was seen a few times. The rearrangement joins TRBV7-2 to TRBJ2-1; TRBD2 might be the D (6 bases). CDR1 SGHTA and CDR2 FQGNSA come from the germline V gene. Trimming pared 8 bases from V and 9 bases from J, leaving 20 bases between. This CDR3 region has 14 residues. DNA of the CDR3: TGTGCCAGCGCGGTTGGCGGGGTTTTGGGTGAGCAGTTCTTC. The encoded protein is CASAVGGVLGEQFF.

This clonotype showed up just a few times. This chain connects TRBV7-6 to TRBJ2-1; 7 bases agree with TRBD2. Germline-derived CDR1 and CDR2 are SGHVS and FNYEAQ. The CDR3 sequence is 17 residues long. V lost 2 bases and J lost 0; bases outside the gene matches: 7. The CDR3 coding sequence is TGTGCCAGCAGCTTATCGGGGGGTCTAATCTCCTACAATGAGCAGTTCTTC. Translation: CASSLSGGLISYNEQFF.

This clonotype appeared a few times. The chain recombines TRBV7-2 with TRBJ2-5, with D hard to call. The ends were cut back, 2 bases at V and 2 bases at J, with 6 bases in the middle. The CDR3 consists of 13 residues. Germline V lookup: CDR1 SGHTA, CDR2 FQGNSA. The CDR3 protein is CASSLLSQETQYF. Here the CDR3 DNA reads TGTGCCAGCAGCTTATTATCGCAAGAGACCCAGTACTTC. The variable domain in full, with the rest retrieved from reference TRBV7-2 and TRBJ2-5, is GAGVSQSPSNKVTEKGKDVELRCDPISGHTALYWYRQSLGQGLEFLIYFQGNSAPDKSGLPSDRFSAERTGGSVSTLTIQRTQQEDSAVYLCASSLLSQETQYFGPGTRLLVL.

This chain joins TRBV12-3 or TRBV12-4 and TRBJ2-2; D is uncertain. The length of the CDR3 is 14 residues. Trimming took 7 bases from V and 0 from J, leaving 9 bases between them. In nucleotides, the CDR3 is TGTGCCAGCACCCGCACAGCGAACACCGGGGAGCTGTTTTTT. Translated, it gives CASTRTANTGELFF.

This clonotype was observed a few times. The chain combines TRBV19 with TRBJ1-1, with a tentative D call TRBD1 (6 bases). Germline lookup yields CDR1 LNHDA and CDR2 SQIVND (reference sequence). This CDR3 is 15 amino acids long. V lost 1 base, J lost 2 bases, and 11 bases lay in between. CDR3 sequence (DNA): TGTGCCAGTAGTATAGTTTTAGGGGGTAACACTGAAGCTTTCTTT. This encodes CASSIVLGGNTEAFF.

The table lists this clonotype with a few counts. The CDR3 DNA is TGTGCCAGCAGCGATCAGGCCACAGATACGCAGTATTTT. As protein: CASSDQATDTQYF. The chain links TRBV6-6 to TRBJ2-3, with D unclear. The length of the CDR3 is 13 residues. Trimming cost V 6 bases and J 2 bases, with 9 bases left between them. Germline V CDR1 and CDR2: MNHNY, SVGAGI (reference sequence).